The present T cell receptor (beta chain) was sequenced within a study of breast tumors, draining lymph nodes, adjacent tissues (dated by TCRdb to 2016 to 2017). With respect to the entire study: TCR beta repertoires were compared across tumor, adjacent nontumor tissue and axillary lymph nodes obtained from breast cancer patients. In human breast cancer, the study set out to evaluate how tumor, surrounding tissue and draining lymph node repertoires relate to one another and whether T cells may move between these sites.

Summary of the overall study and its limitations: Tumors showed preferential V and J gene usage, and their T-cell repertoire diversity fell below that of lymph nodes yet above that of nontumor tissue. The conclusion that tumor T cells originate in lymph nodes was framed as consistent with a hypothesis rather than directly demonstrated. The data were considered consistent with most tumor T cells being derived from the lymph node and subsequently expanding within tumor tissue. In luminal-like breast cancer, tumor and nontumor tissue repertoires resembled each other significantly more than in basal-like breast cancer.

In this sample, this clonotype turned up many times. Its antigen target is currently unknown. Per-base quality was not reported, and no clone a single base away is much larger than it. Lymph node samples were obtained from the axillary draining lymph nodes of breast cancer patients. The sequencing machine was an Illumina HiSeq 2000. TCR beta chain libraries were generated by multiplex PCR amplification. The amplified TCR beta chain products were analyzed by high-throughput sequencing. The raw public reads went through TCRdb reprocessing: fastp at Q25, MiXCR clone calling, in-frame beta chains kept. All rows with the same CDR3 protein become a single entry with the most common DNA and genes. The sample yields 150,000 to 200,000 distinct CDR3 sequences; 33% were counted once. Roughly 3.8% of the sample rests with the top ten. V lost 3 bases and J lost 4 bases; the stretch between them is 10 bases long. The CDR3 starts with the cysteine, ends with the phenylalanine, and has 14 residues. This entry keeps only the CDR3 DNA: 42 bases, framed from base 1.

Sequenced sample: axillary lymph node tissue. The chain joins TRBV12-3 or TRBV12-4 to TRBJ2-1; perhaps TRBD2 is the D gene, with 6 bases matching. The sequence came from a female donor with breast cancer. Some clones in this sample may be carry-over from other donors' samples. The DNA sequence is given as TGTGCCAGCAGTTTTGCTAGCGCTTACAATGAGCAGTTCTTC. Its amino acids are CASSFASAYNEQFF.